The sample holds a few counts of the clone carrying this T cell receptor (beta chain). The CDR3 spans 13 residues. V was clipped by 4 bases and J by 4 bases; unmatched bases: 3. CDR1 SQVTM and CDR2 ANQGSEA come from the germline V gene. The data belong to a study of T cells in Graves' hyperthyroidism and ophthalmopathy. There were TCR beta CDR3 regions amplified from RNA transcripts. Primed by the HTBI set, a first-round RT-PCR was run on the TCR CDR3. TCRdb itself ran the multiplex PCR reads through MiXCR, one entry per CDR3 protein. The sample contains around 620,000 distinct CDR3 sequences, roughly 50% of which appear only once.

The sequence was collected from an adult woman with Graves' disease, either hyperthyroidism or ophthalmopathy (not recorded which). The chain has TRBV29-1 and TRBJ2-5; 10 positions match TRBD1. Sequenced input: peripheral blood or thyroid tissue (not recorded which). In DNA form, the CDR3 reads TGCAGCGTTGCAGGGACAGGGGCAGAGACCCAGTACTTC. Its translation is CSVAGTGAETQYF.